A selection of T cell receptor beta chains follows, all from one sample in a study of blood T cell repertoires in COVID-19. TCRdb keeps only in-frame clones here, not all; method: immunoSEQ multiplex PCR. The profile shows 70,000 to 95,000 clones, 82% of them singletons. The specimen sequenced was peripheral blood. These receptors originate from a woman aged 60-70 years with acute or convalescent COVID-19. Both conserved end residues are part of each CDR3. D genes are given only for firm matches. Expanded clones get a size class; other rows say once, few or many, or leave the size out.

j_call v_call clone_size d_call cdr3_aa cdr3_nt
TRBJ2-3 TRBV5-4 - TRBD2 CASSLGTSGVEDTQYF TGTGCCAGCAGCTTGGGGACTAGCGGGGTGGAAGATACGCAGTATTTT
TRBJ1-2 TRBV18 few - CASSPLTADYGYTF TGTGCCAGCTCACCACTCACAGCTGACTATGGCTACACCTTC
TRBJ1-1 TRBV5-6 - - CASSAQGLHTEAFF TGTGCCAGCAGCGCACAGGGCTTGCACACTGAAGCTTTCTTT
TRBJ2-2 TRBV7-3 - - CASSTQQGRGGELFF TGTGCCAGCAGCACCCAACAGGGTCGAGGCGGGGAGCTGTTTTTT
TRBJ2-3 TRBV1 - - CTSSQPYLAGGNTDTQYF TGCACCAGCAGCCAACCTTACCTAGCGGGGGGTAACACAGATACGCAGTATTTT
TRBJ1-2 TRBV3-1/TRBV3-2 once TRBD1 CASSQEWAGGNYGYTF TGTGCCAGCAGCCAAGAGTGGGCAGGGGGCAACTATGGCTACACCTTC
TRBJ2-2 TRBV3-1/TRBV3-2 - - CASSLSRASWLFF TGTGCCAGCAGCCTATCCCGTGCGAGTTGGCTGTTTTTT
TRBJ2-7 TRBV6-6 - TRBD1 CASSYLRQGGSLGVDF TGTGCCAGCAGTTACCTCCGACAGGGGGGTAGTCTCGGGGTCGACTTC
TRBJ1-1 TRBV7-9 - - CASSTGWDQGEAFF TGTGCCAGCAGCACAGGGTGGGATCAGGGTGAAGCTTTCTTT
TRBJ2-2 TRBV19 - TRBD2 CASSHRTSGRMIYTGELFF TGTGCCAGTAGTCATAGGACTAGCGGGAGGATGATCTACACCGGGGAGCTGTTTTTT
TRBJ1-1 TRBV2 - - CASSARRESFF TGTGCCAGCAGTGCGAGGAGGGAATCTTTCTTT
TRBJ1-6 TRBV7-6 - TRBD1 CASSYSTGGESPLHF TGTGCCAGCAGCTACTCGACAGGGGGTGAGTCACCCCTCCACTTT
TRBJ1-1 TRBV5-5 - - CASSLGVVMNTEAFF TGTGCCAGCAGCTTAGGGGTCGTAATGAACACTGAAGCTTTCTTT
TRBJ2-7 TRBV18 - - CASRRDSSYEQYF TGTGCCAGCCGTCGGGATAGCTCCTACGAGCAGTACTTC
TRBJ1-1 TRBV4-2 few TRBD1 CASSHLFGGQGRRRGTEAFF TGTGCCAGCAGCCATCTGTTTGGGGGACAGGGGAGGCGGAGGGGCACTGAAGCTTTCTTT
TRBJ1-2 TRBV6-5 - - CASSPAEGGYTF TGTGCCAGCAGTCCCGCGGAGGGGGGCTACACCTTC
TRBJ1-1 TRBV9 few TRBD1 CASSVGDRGQNTEAFF TGTGCCAGCAGCGTAGGAGACAGGGGACAAAACACTGAAGCTTTCTTT
TRBJ2-1 TRBV28 - TRBD2 CASTTAGTSSYNEQFF TGTGCCAGCACCACCGCCGGGACTAGCTCCTACAATGAGCAGTTCTTC
TRBJ1-2 TRBV18 - TRBD1 CASSTSNTGGVGYTF TGTGCCAGCTCAACATCTAATACAGGGGGCGTTGGCTACACCTTC
TRBJ2-2 TRBV11-3 - - CASSPSVTNTGELFF TGTGCCAGCAGCCCGTCAGTAACGAACACCGGGGAGCTGTTTTTT
TRBJ2-5 TRBV6-6 - - CASSYSHGGAQETQYF TGTGCCAGCAGTTACTCGCACGGGGGAGCACAAGAGACCCAGTACTTC
TRBJ2-4 TRBV7-9 - TRBD1 CASSLVGQGAAKNIQYF TGTGCCAGCAGCTTAGTCGGACAGGGGGCTGCCAAAAACATTCAGTACTTC
TRBJ1-1 TRBV4-1 - TRBD1 CASSPRQGQRNTEAFF TGCGCCAGCAGCCCCAGACAGGGCCAACGGAACACTGAAGCTTTCTTT
TRBJ2-1 TRBV30 - TRBD2 CAWAALAGGRNEQFF TGTGCCTGGGCCGCCCTAGCGGGAGGTCGCAATGAGCAGTTCTTC
TRBJ1-1 TRBV6-5 - - CATKSGGRNTEAFF TGTGCCACGAAATCGGGGGGAAGGAACACTGAAGCTTTCTTT
TRBJ1-3 TRBV30 - - CAWTAGNTIYF TGTGCCTGGACAGCGGGAAACACCATATATTTT
TRBJ1-2 TRBV29-1 - - CSVGGIWDNRGYTF TGCAGCGTTGGAGGGATATGGGACAATAGGGGCTACACCTTC
TRBJ2-1 TRBV24-1 once TRBD2 CATSDLPSGPYNEQFF TGTGCCACCAGTGATTTACCTAGCGGACCCTACAATGAGCAGTTCTTC
TRBJ1-6 TRBV10-3 - - CAIWEGIRANSPLHF TGTGCCATCTGGGAGGGAATTCGCGCCAATTCACCCCTCCACTTT
TRBJ2-1 TRBV2 - TRBD2 CASSEPGLAANEQFF TGTGCCAGCAGTGAACCGGGACTAGCGGCCAATGAGCAGTTCTTC
TRBJ2-7 TRBV10-3 - TRBD2 CAISESSGNNEQYF TGTGCCATCAGTGAGTCGAGCGGGAATAATGAGCAGTACTTC
TRBJ1-1 TRBV5-5 - TRBD1 CASSWRDRGRGKATEAFF TGTGCCAGCAGCTGGCGGGACAGGGGCCGGGGGAAGGCCACTGAAGCTTTCTTT